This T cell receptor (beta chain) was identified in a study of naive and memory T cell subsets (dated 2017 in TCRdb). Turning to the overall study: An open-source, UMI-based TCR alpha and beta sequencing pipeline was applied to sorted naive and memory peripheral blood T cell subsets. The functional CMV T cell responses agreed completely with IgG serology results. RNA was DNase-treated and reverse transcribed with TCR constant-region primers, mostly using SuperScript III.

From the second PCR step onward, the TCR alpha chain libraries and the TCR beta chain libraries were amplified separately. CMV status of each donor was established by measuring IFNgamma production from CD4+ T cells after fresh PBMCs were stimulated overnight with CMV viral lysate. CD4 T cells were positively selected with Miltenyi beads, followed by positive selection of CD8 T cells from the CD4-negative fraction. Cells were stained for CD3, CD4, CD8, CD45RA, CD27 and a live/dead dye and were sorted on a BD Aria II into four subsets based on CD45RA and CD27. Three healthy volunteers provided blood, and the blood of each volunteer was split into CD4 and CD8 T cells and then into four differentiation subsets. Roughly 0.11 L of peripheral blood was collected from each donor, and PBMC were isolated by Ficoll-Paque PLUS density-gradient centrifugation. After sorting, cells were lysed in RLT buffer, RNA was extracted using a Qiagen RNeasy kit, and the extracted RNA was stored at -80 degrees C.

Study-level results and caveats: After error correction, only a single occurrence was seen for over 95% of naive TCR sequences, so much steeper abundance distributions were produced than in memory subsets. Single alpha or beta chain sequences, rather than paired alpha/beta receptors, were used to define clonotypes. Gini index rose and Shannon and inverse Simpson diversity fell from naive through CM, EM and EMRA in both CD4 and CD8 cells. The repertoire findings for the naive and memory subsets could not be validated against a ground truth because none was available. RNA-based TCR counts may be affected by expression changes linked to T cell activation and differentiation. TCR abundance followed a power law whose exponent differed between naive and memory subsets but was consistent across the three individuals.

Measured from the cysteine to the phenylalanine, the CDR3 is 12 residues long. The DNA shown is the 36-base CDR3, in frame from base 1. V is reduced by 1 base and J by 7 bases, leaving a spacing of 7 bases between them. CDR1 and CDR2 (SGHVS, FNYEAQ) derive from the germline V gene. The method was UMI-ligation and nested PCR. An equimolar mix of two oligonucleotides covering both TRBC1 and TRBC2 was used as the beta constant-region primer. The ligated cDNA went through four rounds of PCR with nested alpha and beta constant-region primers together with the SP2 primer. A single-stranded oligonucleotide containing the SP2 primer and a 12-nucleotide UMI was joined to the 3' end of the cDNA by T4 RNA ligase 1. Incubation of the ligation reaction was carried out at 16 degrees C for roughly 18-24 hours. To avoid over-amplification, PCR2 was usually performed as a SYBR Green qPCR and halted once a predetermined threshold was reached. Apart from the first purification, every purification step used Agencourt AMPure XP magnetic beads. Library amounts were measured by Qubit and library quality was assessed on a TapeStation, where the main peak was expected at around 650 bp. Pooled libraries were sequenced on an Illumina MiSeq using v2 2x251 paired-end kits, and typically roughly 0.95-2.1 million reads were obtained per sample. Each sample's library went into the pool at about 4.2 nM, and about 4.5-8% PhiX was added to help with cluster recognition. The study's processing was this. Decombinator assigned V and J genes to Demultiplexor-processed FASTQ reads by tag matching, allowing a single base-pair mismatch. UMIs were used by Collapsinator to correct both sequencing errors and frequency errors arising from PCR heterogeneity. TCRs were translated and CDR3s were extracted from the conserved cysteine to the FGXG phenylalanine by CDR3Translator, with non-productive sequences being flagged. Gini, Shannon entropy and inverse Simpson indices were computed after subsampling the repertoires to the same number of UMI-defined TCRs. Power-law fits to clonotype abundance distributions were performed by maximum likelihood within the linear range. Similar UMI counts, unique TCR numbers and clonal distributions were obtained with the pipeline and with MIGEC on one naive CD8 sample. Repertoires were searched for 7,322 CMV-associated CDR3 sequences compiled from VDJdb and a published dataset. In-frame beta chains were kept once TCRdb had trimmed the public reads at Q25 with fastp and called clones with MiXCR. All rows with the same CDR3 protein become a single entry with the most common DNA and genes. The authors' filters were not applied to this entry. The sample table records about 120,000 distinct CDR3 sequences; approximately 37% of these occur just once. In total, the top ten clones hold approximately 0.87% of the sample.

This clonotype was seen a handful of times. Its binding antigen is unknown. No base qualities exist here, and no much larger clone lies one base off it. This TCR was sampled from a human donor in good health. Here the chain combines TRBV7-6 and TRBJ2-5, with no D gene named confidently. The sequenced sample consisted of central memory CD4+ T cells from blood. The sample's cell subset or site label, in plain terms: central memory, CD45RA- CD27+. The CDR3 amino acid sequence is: CASSLGSGTQYF. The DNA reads TGTGCCAGCAGCTTAGGATCGGGGACCCAGTACTTC.